Sequencing of this TCR beta chain was carried out in a study of cytomegalovirus exposure and HLA in healthy donors. Across the study: Genetic ancestry analysis placed approximately 80% of the 350 to 500 donors that were genotyped in the Caucasian-associated cluster.

Trimming left V 0 bases short and J 4 bases short, with 16 bases between. CDR3 length: 17 residues. CDR1 is MGHRA and CDR2 is YSYEKL in the germline V gene. Researchers ran the PCR with 60 Vbeta and 13 Jbeta primers. Sequencing used immunoSEQ multiplex PCR; TCRdb keeps in-frame clones, though not all of them. This sample has roughly 150,000 clones, with almost 80% found just once. This receptor was taken from a man between 18 and 29 years old in good health and CMV-seropositive. The rearrangement uses TRBV4-1 and TRBJ2-1; D might be TRBD1 (5 bases). The specimen sequenced was PBMCs. Written as DNA, the CDR3 is TGCGCCAGCAGCCAAGATATGGAATCCACAGGTTACAATGAGCAGTTCTTC. As protein: CASSQDMESTGYNEQFF.